This TCR beta chain emerged from a study of blood T cell repertoires in COVID-19. CDR3 length: 11 residues. Trimming cost V 5 bases and J 5 bases, with 6 bases left between them. Germline loops: CDR1 SEHNR, CDR2 FQNEAQ (reference sequence). Remarks on this clone: The sample carries other DNA sequences with the same CDR3.

Measured with immunoSEQ multiplex PCR; TCRdb has only the in-frame clones, and not every one. The sample consists of under 250,000 clones, around 83% of them appearing once. V is TRBV7-9 and J is TRBJ2-5; no clear D gene. This sequence originates from a middle-aged woman with acute COVID-19. Material for sequencing was PBMCs or T cells enriched from blood (not recorded which). CDR3 loop: CASSSQETQYF. For the CDR3, the DNA is TGTGCCAGCAGCAGTCAGGAGACCCAGTACTTC. The entire variable domain, with the rest obtained from reference TRBV7-9 and TRBJ2-5, is as follows: DTGVSQNPRHKITKRGQNVTFRCDPISEHNRLYWYRQTLGQGPEFLTYFQNEAQLEKSRLLSDRFSAERPKGSFSTLEIQRTEQGDSAMYLCASSSQETQYFGPGTRLLVL.